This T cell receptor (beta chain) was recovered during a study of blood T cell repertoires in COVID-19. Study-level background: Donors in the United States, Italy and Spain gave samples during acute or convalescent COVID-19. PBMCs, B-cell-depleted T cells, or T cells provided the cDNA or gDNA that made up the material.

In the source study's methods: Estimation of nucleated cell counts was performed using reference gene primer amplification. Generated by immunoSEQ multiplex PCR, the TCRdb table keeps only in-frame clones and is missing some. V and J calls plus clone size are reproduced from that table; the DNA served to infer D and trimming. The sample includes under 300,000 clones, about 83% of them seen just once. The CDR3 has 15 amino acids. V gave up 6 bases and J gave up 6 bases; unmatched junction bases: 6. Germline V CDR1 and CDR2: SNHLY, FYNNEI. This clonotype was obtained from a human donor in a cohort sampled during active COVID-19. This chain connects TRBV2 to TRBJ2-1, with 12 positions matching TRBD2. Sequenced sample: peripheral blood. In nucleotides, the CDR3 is TGTGCCAGCAGGGAGCTAGCGGGGGGGATCAATGAGCAGTTCTTC. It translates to CASRELAGGINEQFF.